A selection of T cell receptor beta chains follows, all from one sample in a study of T cells in Graves' hyperthyroidism and ophthalmopathy. TCRdb used MiXCR to reprocess the multiplex PCR reads, holding one entry per CDR3 protein. The repertoire holds 500,000 to 600,000 distinct CDR3 sequences, over 15% seen once, with under 20% in the top ten. Sequences were obtained from blood. The origin of the receptors is a woman under 30 with Graves' hyperthyroidism. Both conserved end residues are part of each CDR3. The D gene is left open where the match is weak. Rows may omit the clone size; those that give it use once, few, many or a size class.

>TRBJ2-1|many|TRBD2|TRBV12-3/TRBV12-4
CASRYSGGAAYNEQFF
TGTGCCAGCAGATATAGCGGGGGGGCCGCCTACAATGAGCAGTTCTTC
>TRBJ2-1|-|TRBD2|TRBV12-3/TRBV12-4
CASSQLAGGRFF
TGTGCCAGCAGTCAACTAGCGGGAGGAAGGTTCTTC
>TRBJ1-3|many|-|TRBV6-1
CASSQTGGSGNTIYF
TGTGCCAGCAGCCAGACGGGAGGCTCTGGAAACACCATATATTTT
>TRBJ2-7|many|TRBD2|TRBV24-1
CATSARAAGGPYEQYF
TGTGCCACCAGTGCTCGAGCGGCGGGGGGGCCTTACGAGCAGTACTTC
>TRBJ2-7|few|-|TRBV7-9
CASSRAGGRPYEQYF
TGTGCCAGCTCCCGAGCCGGTGGGAGGCCCTACGAGCAGTACTTC
>TRBJ1-6|-|-|TRBV14
CASSLRDGTITPLHF
TGTGCCAGCAGCCTACGGGACGGAACGATCACACCCCTCCACTTT
>TRBJ2-3|many|-|TRBV20-1
CSATHRGGRADTQYF
TGCAGTGCTACCCACAGGGGGGGGCGCGCAGATACGCAGTATTTT
>TRBJ2-5|-|-|TRBV9
CASSARGCQETQYF
TGTGCCAGCAGCGCGAGGGGGTGCCAAGAGACCCAGTACTTC
>TRBJ1-4|-|-|TRBV6-2/TRBV6-3
CASSYLRDSTNEKLFF
TGTGCCAGCAGTTACTTAAGGGATTCGACTAATGAAAAACTGTTTTTT
>TRBJ1-2|many|-|TRBV12-3/TRBV12-4
CASSPSAGDPYGYTF
TGTGCCAGCAGCCCCTCGGCGGGGGACCCTTATGGCTACACCTTC
>TRBJ2-3|once|-|TRBV10-1
CASSDRIPDTQYF
TGCGCCAGCAGTGATCGGATCCCAGATACGCAGTATTTT
>TRBJ2-3|many|-|TRBV18
CASSPESTDTQYF
TGTGCCAGCTCACCGGAAAGCACAGATACGCAGTATTTT
>TRBJ1-4|few|-|TRBV7-9
CASSLVSVPEKLFF
TGTGCCAGCAGCTTAGTGTCGGTTCCTGAAAAACTGTTTTTT
>TRBJ1-2|-|TRBD1|TRBV12-3/TRBV12-4
CASSRIGRGLSGYTF
TGTGCCAGCAGTCGGATTGGGAGGGGGCTTTCTGGCTACACCTTC
>TRBJ1-5|-|-|TRBV18
CASSLGADQPQHF
TGTGCCAGCTCACTGGGTGCTGATCAGCCCCAGCATTTT
>TRBJ1-4|few|-|TRBV20-1
CSAQTGVVHEKLFF
TGCAGTGCCCAAACGGGCGTAGTACATGAAAAACTGTTTTTT
>TRBJ1-1|-|-|TRBV18
CASSLNDFEDEAFF
TGTGCCAGCTCACTCAATGACTTCGAGGACGAAGCTTTCTTT
>TRBJ2-7|-|-|TRBV20-1
CSARDMGVKGSYELYF
TGCAGTGCTAGAGATATGGGCGTGAAGGGCTCCTACGAGCTGTACTTC
>TRBJ2-1|many|TRBD2|TRBV4-1
CASSGYGTSGPTKHDEQFF
TGCGCCAGCAGCGGATACGGGACTAGCGGGCCCACAAAACACGATGAGCAGTTCTTC
>TRBJ2-5|-|TRBD2|TRBV5-1
CASSSSSGLTQETQYF
TGCGCCAGCAGCTCTTCTAGCGGGCTGACGCAAGAGACCCAGTACTTC
>TRBJ2-7|many|TRBD1|TRBV7-9
CASSSNRDRVREQYF
TGTGCCAGCAGCTCTAACCGGGACAGGGTCCGCGAGCAGTACTTC
>TRBJ1-2|few|-|TRBV11-2
CASSFDGGLYGYTF
TGTGCCAGCAGCTTCGACGGGGGACTCTATGGCTACACCTTC
>TRBJ2-1|-|-|TRBV25-1
CASSPQFIDYNEQFF
TGTGCCAGCAGCCCACAGTTTATAGACTACAATGAGCAGTTCTTC
>TRBJ2-1|many|TRBD2|TRBV20-1
CSAIGTSGGNYLPSGQFF
TGCAGTGCAATAGGGACTAGCGGGGGCAACTACCTCCCTTCGGGACAGTTCTTC
>TRBJ2-7|many|TRBD1|TRBV4-1
CASRSTGNGRHEQYF
TGCGCCAGCAGGTCGACAGGGAATGGGCGGCACGAGCAGTACTTC
>TRBJ2-7|-|TRBD1|TRBV7-8
CASSPRLRQGLAYEQYF
TGTGCCAGCAGCCCCAGACTCCGACAGGGTTTGGCGTACGAGCAGTACTTC
>TRBJ2-7|-|TRBD2|TRBV20-1
CSAAGLAVYEQYF
TGCAGTGCCGCGGGGCTAGCGGTATACGAGCAGTACTTC
>TRBJ1-1|few|-|TRBV6-5
CASSYNLMNTEAFF
TGTGCCAGCAGTTATAATCTAATGAACACTGAAGCTTTCTTT